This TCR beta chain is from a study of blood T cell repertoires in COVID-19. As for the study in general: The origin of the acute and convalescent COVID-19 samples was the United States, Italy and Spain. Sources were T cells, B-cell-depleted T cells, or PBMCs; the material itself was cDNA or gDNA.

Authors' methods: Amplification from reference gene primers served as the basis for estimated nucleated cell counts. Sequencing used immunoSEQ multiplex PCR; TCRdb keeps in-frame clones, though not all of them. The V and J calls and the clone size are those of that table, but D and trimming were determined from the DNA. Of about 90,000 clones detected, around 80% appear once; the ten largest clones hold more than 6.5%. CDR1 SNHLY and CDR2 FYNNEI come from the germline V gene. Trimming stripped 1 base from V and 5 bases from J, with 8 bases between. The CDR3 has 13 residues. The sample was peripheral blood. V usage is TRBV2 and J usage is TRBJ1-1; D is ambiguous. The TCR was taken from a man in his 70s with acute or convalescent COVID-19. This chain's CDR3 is CASSEGAWTEAFF. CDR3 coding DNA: TGTGCCAGCAGTGAAGGGGCTTGGACTGAAGCTTTCTTT.